This TCR beta chain was profiled in a study of preoperative IRX-2 immunotherapy in early breast cancer. Germline V CDR1 and CDR2: LNHDA, SQIVND (reference sequence). J lost 7 bases, V lost 4 bases, and 6 bases had no gene match. The CDR3 is 17 residues long. Treatment meaning: preoperative locoregional IRX-2 cytokine immunotherapy. This phase Ib study tested locoregional IRX-2 cytokine immunotherapy given before surgery. Profiling relied on immunoSEQ multiplex PCR, and the TCRdb table lists in-frame clones only, not all of them. The repertoire holds some 99,000 clones, with 86% as singletons. The rearrangement joins TRBV19 to TRBJ2-2; 16 bases fit TRBD2. The receptor comes from a human donor with breast cancer. Sequenced here: tumor tissue, sampled after IRX-2 immunotherapy. The CDR3 region has the DNA TGTGCCAGTAGTAACCCGGGACTAGCGGGAGGGGTCGGGGAGCTGTTTTTT. Its translation is CASSNPGLAGGVGELFF.